This T cell receptor beta chain emerged from a study of T cells in Graves' hyperthyroidism and ophthalmopathy. Study-wide points: Ophthalmopathy onset followed model prediction by a median approximately 5.9 months.

RNA transcripts were the template for amplifying TCR beta CDR3 regions. HTBI primers were employed in a first-round RT-PCR of the TCR CDR3. TCRdb called the multiplex PCR reads again in MiXCR, with one record for every CDR3 protein. The sample shows 500,000 to 800,000 distinct CDR3 sequences, around 15% of them seen only once. Patients with uncontrolled infections, other autoimmune diseases, pregnancy or lactation were excluded. The PBMCs were taken from approximately 9.7 ml of fresh peripheral blood. This clonotype came up a few times. No antigen is known for it. This receptor was taken from a woman aged 45-65 years with Graves' ophthalmopathy. Sequenced input: blood.

The CDR3 is CATSDGLRTSKAFF. Here the CDR3 DNA reads TGTGCCACCAGTGATGGGCTGAGGACAAGTAAAGCTTTCTTT. This rearrangement joins TRBV24-1 to TRBJ1-1; weak D call: TRBD1 (5 bases). CDR1 and CDR2 (germline): KGHDR, SFDVKD. The CDR3 loop spans 14 amino acids. Trimming pared 3 bases from V and 9 bases from J, leaving 16 bases between.